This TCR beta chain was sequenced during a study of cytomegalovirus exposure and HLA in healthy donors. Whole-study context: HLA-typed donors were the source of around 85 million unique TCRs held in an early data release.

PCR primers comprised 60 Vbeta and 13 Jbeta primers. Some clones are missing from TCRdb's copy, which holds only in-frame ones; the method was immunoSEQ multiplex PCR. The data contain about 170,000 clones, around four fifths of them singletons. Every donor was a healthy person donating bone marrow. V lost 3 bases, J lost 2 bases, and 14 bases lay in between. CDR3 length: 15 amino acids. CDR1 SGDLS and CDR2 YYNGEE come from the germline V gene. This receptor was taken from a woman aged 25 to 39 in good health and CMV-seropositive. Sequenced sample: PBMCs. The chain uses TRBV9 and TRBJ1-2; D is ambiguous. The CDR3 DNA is TGTGCCAGCAGCGCTCGTCTAAGCCTCAACTATGGCTACACCTTC. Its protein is CASSARLSLNYGYTF.